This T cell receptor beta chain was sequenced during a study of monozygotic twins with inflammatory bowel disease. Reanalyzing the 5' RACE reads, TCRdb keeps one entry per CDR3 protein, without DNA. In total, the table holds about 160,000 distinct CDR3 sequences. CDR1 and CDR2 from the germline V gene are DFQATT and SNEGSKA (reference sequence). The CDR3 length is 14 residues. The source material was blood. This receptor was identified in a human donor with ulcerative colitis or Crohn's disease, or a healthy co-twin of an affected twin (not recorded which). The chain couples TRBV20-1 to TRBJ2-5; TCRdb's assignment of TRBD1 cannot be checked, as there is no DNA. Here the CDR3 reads CSARSGTGEETQYF.